This TCR beta chain appears in the sequencing data of a study of CD8+CD57+ T cells in acquired aplastic anemia. Selection for sequencing was limited to patients who had shown CD8+CD57+ cell expansion by flow cytometry. The CDR3 extends over 15 amino acids. V was trimmed by 1 base and J by 3 bases, leaving 11 bases between them. Germline V gene lookup returns CDR1 SGHRS and CDR2 YFSETQ. TCR beta VDJ and CDR3 profiles were obtained from a genomic DNA template. A single record per CDR3 protein comes from TCRdb applying MiXCR to the reads. The sample carries about 160,000 distinct CDR3 sequences, 71% recorded once.

The chain combines TRBV5-1 with TRBJ2-1, with D tentatively TRBD1 (5 bases). This TCR was recovered from a human donor with aplastic anemia. The sequencing input was sorted CD4+, CD8+, or CD8+CD57+ T cells (not recorded which) from PBMCs. In DNA form, the CDR3 reads TGCGCCAGCAGCTTGCGTCAGGGCTTCTACAATGAGCAGTTCTTC. This translates into CASSLRQGFYNEQFF.